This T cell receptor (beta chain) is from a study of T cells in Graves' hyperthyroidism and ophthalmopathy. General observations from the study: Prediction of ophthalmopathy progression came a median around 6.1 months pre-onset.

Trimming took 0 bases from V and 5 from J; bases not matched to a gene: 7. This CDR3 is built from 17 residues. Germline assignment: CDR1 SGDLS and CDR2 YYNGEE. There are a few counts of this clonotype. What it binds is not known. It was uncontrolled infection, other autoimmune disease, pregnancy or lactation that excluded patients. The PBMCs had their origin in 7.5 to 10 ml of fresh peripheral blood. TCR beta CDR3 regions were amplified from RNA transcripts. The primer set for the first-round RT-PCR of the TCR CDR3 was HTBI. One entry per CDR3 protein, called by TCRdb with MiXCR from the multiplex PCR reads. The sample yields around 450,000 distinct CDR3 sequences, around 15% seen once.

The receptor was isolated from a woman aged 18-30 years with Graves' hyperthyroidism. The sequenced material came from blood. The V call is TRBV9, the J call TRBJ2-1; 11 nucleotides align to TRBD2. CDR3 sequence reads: CASSVDTSGSRNNEQFF. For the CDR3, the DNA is TGTGCCAGCAGCGTAGATACTAGCGGGAGTCGAAACAATGAGCAGTTCTTC.